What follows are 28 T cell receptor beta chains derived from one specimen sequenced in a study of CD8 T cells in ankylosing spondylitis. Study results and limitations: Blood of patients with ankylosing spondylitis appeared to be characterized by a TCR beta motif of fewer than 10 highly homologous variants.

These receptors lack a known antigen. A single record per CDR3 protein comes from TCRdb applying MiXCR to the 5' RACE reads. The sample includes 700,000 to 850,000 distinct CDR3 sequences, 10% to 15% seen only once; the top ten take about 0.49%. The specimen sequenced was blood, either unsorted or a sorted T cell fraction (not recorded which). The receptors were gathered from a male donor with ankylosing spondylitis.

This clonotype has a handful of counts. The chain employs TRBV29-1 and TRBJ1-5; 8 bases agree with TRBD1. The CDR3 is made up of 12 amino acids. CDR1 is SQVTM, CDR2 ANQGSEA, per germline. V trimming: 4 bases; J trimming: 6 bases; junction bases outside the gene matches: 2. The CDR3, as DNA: TGCAGCGTTGGAGACAGGGGTCAGCCCCAGCATTTT. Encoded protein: CSVGDRGQPQHF.

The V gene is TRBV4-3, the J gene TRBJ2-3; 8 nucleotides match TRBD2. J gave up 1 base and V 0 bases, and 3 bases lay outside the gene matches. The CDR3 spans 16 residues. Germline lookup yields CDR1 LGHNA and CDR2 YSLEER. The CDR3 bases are TGCGCCAGCAGCCAAGATCCTAGCGGGCGCACAGATACGCAGTATTTT. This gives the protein CASSQDPSGRTDTQYF.

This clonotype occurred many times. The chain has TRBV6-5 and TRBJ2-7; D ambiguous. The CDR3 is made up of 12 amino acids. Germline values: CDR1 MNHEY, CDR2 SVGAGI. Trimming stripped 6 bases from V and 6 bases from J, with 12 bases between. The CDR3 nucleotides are TGTGCCAGCAGGACAACATTGGGCGAGCAGTACTTC. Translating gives CASRTTLGEQYF.

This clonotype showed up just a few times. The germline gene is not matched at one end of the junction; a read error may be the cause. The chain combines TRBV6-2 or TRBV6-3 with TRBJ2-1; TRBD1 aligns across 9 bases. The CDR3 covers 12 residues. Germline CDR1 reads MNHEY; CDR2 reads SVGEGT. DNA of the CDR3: TGTGCCAGCAGTCCTCAGGACAGGGGCCTACATTGG. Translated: CASSPQDRGLHW.

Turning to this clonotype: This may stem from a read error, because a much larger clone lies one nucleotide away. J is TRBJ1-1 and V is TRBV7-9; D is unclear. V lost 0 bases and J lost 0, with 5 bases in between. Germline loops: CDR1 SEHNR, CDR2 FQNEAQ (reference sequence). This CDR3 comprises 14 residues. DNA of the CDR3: TGTGCCAGCAGCTTAGCGCCTGTGAACACTGAAGCTTTCTTT. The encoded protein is CASSLAPVNTEAFF.

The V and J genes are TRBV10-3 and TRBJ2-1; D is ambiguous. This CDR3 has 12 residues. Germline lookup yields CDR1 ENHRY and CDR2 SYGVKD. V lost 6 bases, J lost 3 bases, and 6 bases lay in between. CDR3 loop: CAIRDDYNEQFF. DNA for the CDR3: TGTGCCATCAGGGACGACTACAATGAGCAGTTCTTC.

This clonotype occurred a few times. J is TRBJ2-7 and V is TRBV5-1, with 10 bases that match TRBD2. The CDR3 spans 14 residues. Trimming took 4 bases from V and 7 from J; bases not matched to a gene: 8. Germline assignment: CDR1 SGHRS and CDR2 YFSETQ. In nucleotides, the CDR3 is TGCGCCAGCAGCCAAACTAGCGGGACAGGAGAGCAGTACTTC. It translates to CASSQTSGTGEQYF.

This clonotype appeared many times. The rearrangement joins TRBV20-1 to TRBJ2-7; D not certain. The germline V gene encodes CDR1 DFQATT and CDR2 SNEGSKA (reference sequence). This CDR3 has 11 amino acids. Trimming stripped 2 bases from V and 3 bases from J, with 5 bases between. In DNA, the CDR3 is TGCAGTGCTAGAAATCGCTACGAGCAGTACTTC. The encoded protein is CSARNRYEQYF.

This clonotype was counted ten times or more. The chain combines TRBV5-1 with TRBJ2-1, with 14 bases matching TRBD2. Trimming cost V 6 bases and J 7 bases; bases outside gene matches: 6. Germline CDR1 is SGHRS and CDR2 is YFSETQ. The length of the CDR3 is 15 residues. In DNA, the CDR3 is TGCGCCAGCACCCCGGGACTAGCGGGAGTAAATGAGCAGTTCTTC. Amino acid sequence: CASTPGLAGVNEQFF.

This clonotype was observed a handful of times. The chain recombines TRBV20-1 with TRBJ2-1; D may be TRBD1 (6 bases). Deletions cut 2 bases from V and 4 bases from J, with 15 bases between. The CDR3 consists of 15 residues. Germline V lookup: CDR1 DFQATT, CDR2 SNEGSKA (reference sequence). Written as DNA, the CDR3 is TGCAGTGCTAGACTTGCAGGGGCCTCTTACAATGAGCAGTTCTTC. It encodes CSARLAGASYNEQFF.

CDR3 residues: CASSSRNGGQGRTGELFF. CDR3 bases: TGTGCCAGCAGCTCCCGGAATGGGGGGCAGGGGAGGACCGGGGAGCTGTTTTTT. J is TRBJ2-2 and V is TRBV11-2; either TRBD1 or TRBD2 may fit D (6 bases each). Trimming stripped 4 bases from V and 5 bases from J, with 23 bases between. The CDR3 loop spans 18 amino acids. Germline V gives CDR1 SGHAT, CDR2 FQNNGV.

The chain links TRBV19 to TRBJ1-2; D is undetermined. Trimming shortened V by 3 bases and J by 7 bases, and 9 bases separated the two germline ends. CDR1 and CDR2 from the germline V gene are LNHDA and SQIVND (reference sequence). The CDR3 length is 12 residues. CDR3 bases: TGTGCCAGTAGTATTTACGCGGGTGGCTACACCTTC. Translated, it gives CASSIYAGGYTF.

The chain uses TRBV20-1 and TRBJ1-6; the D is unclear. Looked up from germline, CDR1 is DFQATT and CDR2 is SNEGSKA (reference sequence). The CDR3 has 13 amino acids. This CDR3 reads CSVLREGNSPLHF. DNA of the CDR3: TGCAGCGTCCTGAGGGAGGGAAATTCACCCCTCCACTTT.

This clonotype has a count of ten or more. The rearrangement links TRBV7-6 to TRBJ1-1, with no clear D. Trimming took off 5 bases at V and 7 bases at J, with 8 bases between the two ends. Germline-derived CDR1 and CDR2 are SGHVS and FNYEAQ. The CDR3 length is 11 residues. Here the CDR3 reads CASSLISEAFF. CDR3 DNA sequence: TGTGCCAGCAGCCTCATCAGTGAAGCTTTCTTT.

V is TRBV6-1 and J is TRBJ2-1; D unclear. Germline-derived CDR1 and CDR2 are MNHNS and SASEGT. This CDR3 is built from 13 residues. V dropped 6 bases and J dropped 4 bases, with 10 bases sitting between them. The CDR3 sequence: CASRRPAYNEQFF. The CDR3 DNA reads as TGTGCCAGCAGACGCCCTGCGTACAATGAGCAGTTCTTC.

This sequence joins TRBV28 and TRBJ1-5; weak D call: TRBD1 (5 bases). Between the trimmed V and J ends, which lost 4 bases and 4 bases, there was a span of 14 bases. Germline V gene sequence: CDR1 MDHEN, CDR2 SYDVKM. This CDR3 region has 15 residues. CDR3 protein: CASSYSWGRNQPQHF. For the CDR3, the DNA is TGTGCCAGCAGTTATTCTTGGGGGAGGAATCAGCCCCAGCATTTT.

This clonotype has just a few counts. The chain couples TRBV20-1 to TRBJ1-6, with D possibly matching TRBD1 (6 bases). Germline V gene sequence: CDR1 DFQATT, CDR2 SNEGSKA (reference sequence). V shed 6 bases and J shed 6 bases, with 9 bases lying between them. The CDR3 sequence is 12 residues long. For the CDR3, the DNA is TGCAGTGCAGGGACACTTAATTCACCCCTCCACTTT. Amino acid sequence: CSAGTLNSPLHF.

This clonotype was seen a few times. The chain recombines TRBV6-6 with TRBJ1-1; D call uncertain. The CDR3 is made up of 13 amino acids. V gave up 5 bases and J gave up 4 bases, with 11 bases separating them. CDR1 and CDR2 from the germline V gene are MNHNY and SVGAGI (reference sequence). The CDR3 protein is CASSTRATTEAFF. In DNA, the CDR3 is TGTGCCAGCAGTACTCGGGCCACCACTGAAGCTTTCTTT.

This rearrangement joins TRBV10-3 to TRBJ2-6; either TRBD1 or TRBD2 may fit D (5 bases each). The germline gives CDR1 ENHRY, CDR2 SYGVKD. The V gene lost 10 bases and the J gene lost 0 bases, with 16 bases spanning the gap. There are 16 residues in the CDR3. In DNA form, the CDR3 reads TGTGCCAACAGCCGGGACCCACGCTCTGGGGCCAACGTCCTGACTTTC. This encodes CANSRDPRSGANVLTF.

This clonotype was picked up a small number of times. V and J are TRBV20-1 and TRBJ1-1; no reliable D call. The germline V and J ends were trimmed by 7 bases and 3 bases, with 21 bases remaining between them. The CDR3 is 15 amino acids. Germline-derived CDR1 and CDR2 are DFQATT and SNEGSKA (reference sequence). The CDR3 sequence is CSGPANYAGDTEAFF. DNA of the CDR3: TGCAGTGGTCCGGCAAACTATGCGGGCGACACTGAAGCTTTCTTT.

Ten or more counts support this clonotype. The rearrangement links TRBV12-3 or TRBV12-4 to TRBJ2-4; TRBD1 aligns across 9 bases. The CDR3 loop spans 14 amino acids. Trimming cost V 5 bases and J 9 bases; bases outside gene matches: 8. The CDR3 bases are TGTGCCAGCAGTCCTTGGACAGGGGCGGCCATTCAGTACTTC. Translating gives CASSPWTGAAIQYF.

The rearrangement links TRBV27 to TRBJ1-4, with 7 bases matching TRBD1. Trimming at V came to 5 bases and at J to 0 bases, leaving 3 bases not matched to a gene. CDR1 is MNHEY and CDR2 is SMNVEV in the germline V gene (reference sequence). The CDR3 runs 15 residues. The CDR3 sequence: CASSEGGTTNEKLFF. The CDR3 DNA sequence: TGTGCCAGCAGTGAAGGGGGCACAACTAATGAAAAACTGTTTTTT.

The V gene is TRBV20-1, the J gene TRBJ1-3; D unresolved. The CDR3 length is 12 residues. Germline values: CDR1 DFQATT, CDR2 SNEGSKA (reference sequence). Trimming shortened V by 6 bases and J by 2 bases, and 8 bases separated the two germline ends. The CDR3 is CSAVAAGNTIYF. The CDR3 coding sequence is TGCAGTGCGGTAGCTGCTGGAAACACCATATATTTT.

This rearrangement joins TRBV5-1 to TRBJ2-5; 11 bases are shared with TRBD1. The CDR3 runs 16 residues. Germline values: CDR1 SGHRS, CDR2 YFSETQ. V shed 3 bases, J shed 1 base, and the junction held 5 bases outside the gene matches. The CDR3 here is CASSSVGTGGQETQYF. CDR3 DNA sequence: TGCGCCAGCAGCTCCGTTGGGACAGGGGGCCAAGAGACCCAGTACTTC.

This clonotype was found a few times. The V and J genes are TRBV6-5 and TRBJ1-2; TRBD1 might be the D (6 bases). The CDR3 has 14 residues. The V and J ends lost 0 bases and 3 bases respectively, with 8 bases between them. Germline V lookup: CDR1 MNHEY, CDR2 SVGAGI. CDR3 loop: CASSYSYRDYGYTF. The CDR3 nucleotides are TGTGCCAGCAGTTACTCGTACAGGGACTATGGCTACACCTTC.

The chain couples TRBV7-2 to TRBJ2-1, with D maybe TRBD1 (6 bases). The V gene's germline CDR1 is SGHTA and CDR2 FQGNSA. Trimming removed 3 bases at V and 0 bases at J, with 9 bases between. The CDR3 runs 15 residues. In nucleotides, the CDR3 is TGTGCCAGCAGCTTGCGGACAGACTCCTACAATGAGCAGTTCTTC. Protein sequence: CASSLRTDSYNEQFF.

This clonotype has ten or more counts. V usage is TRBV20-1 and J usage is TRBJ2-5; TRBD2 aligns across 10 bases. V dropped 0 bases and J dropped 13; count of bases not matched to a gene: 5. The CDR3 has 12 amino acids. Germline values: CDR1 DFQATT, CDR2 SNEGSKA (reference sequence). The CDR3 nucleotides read TGCAGTGCTAGAGATCGGGGACTAGCGACGTACTTC. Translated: CSARDRGLATYF.

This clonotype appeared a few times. CDR3 nucleotides: TGTGCCAGCAGTTTATTACAGGGAAAGGGGTACGATCAGCCCCAGCATTTT. Encoded protein: CASSLLQGKGYDQPQHF. J is TRBJ1-5 and V is TRBV28; D possibly corresponds to TRBD1 (6 bases). The CDR3 loop spans 17 amino acids. Germline V lookup: CDR1 MDHEN, CDR2 SYDVKM. The V gene lost 1 base and the J gene lost 5 bases, with 18 bases spanning the gap. Looking up the rest from reference TRBV28 and TRBJ1-5 gives the full variable domain: DVKVTQSSRYLVKRTGEKVFLECVQDMDHENMFWYRQDPGLGLRLIYFSYDVKMKEKGDIPEGYSVSREKKERFSLILESASTNQTSMYLCASSLLQGKGYDQPQHFGDGTRLSIL.